The rows below give T cell receptor beta chains drawn from one sample of a study of blood T cell repertoires in COVID-19. Sequenced by immunoSEQ multiplex PCR; TCRdb stores in-frame clones only, minus some. The sample includes about 74,000 clones, about 90% of them seen just once. The sequencing sample was made of peripheral blood. These receptors came from a woman older than 75 with active or convalescent COVID-19. CDR3s include the opening cysteine and the closing phenylalanine or tryptophan. A D gene is named only where the DNA matches it firmly. Size is omitted from some rows. Given values are once, few, many or a class for expanded clones.

>TRBV10-3|NA|TRBJ1-4|NA
CAISPGWGQSEKLFF
TGTGCCATCAGTCCTGGGTGGGGGCAGAGTGAAAAACTGTTTTTT
>TRBV11-2|NA|TRBJ2-2|TRBD2
CASSLGRGNTGELFF
TGTGCCAGCAGCTTGGGGAGGGGGAACACCGGGGAGCTGTTTTTT
>TRBV3-1/TRBV3-2|NA|TRBJ2-5|NA
CASSQDKGLGTQYF
TGTGCCAGCAGCCAAGACAAGGGGCTGGGGACCCAGTACTTC
>TRBV19|NA|TRBJ1-3|NA
CASRTDIPRNTIYF
TGTGCCAGTCGAACCGACATTCCAAGAAACACCATATATTTT
>TRBV27|NA|TRBJ2-7|NA
CASRRQISSYEQYF
TGTGCCAGCAGGAGACAGATCTCCTCCTACGAGCAGTACTTC
>TRBV7-9|NA|TRBJ1-2|NA
CASSSTPGEYYTF
TGTGCCAGCAGTTCAACCCCAGGGGAATACTACACCTTC
>TRBV2|NA|TRBJ1-1|TRBD1
CASITQGEPEAFF
TGTGCCAGCATCACTCAGGGGGAGCCTGAAGCTTTCTTT
>TRBV24-1|NA|TRBJ2-3|TRBD2
CATSGREGADTQYF
TGTGCCACCAGTGGTCGGGAGGGGGCAGATACGCAGTATTTT
>TRBV4-3|NA|TRBJ2-7|TRBD1
CASSQGMRDRTYEQYF
TGCGCCAGCAGCCAAGGGATGAGGGACAGGACCTACGAGCAGTACTTC
>TRBV28|few|TRBJ1-1|TRBD1
CATLGQGFTEAFF
TGTGCCACCTTGGGACAGGGGTTTACTGAAGCTTTCTTT
>TRBV4-3|NA|TRBJ1-6|NA
CASSQERGFLHF
TGCGCCAGCAGCCAAGAAAGAGGGTTCCTCCACTTT
>TRBV4-3|NA|TRBJ1-4|NA
CASSQDWDYREKLFF
TGCGCCAGCAGCCAAGACTGGGACTATCGTGAAAAACTGTTTTTT
>TRBV3-1/TRBV3-2|few|TRBJ2-7|NA
CASKRNRGSYEQYF
TGTGCCAGCAAAAGGAACCGGGGCTCCTACGAGCAGTACTTC
>TRBV7-9|NA|TRBJ1-5|NA
CASSSYNNQPQHF
TGTGCCAGCAGCTCGTACAACAATCAGCCCCAGCATTTT
>TRBV5-6|once|TRBJ2-2|NA
CASSLIQNTGELFF
TGTGCCAGCAGCTTGATCCAAAATACCGGGGAGCTGTTTTTT
>TRBV6-4|once|TRBJ2-3|TRBD1
CAIMVPSDRDKDTQYF
TGTGCCATCATGGTTCCCTCGGACAGGGATAAAGATACGCAGTATTTT
>TRBV9|NA|TRBJ2-5|TRBD1
CASSLERGPQETQYF
TGTGCCAGCAGCTTAGAGAGGGGGCCACAAGAGACCCAGTACTTC
>TRBV6-2/TRBV6-3|few|TRBJ2-1|NA
CASSYSRRGGSSYNEQFF
TGTGCCAGCAGTTACTCGAGGAGGGGGGGAAGCTCCTACAATGAGCAGTTCTTC
>TRBV4-3|NA|TRBJ2-5|TRBD2
CASSRGLASGETQYF
TGCGCCAGCAGCCGGGGACTAGCGAGTGGAGAGACCCAGTACTTC
>TRBV9|NA|TRBJ2-7|NA
CASSPWERNYEQYF
TGTGCCAGCAGCCCTTGGGAGCGGAACTACGAGCAGTACTTC
>TRBV7-9|NA|TRBJ2-2|TRBD1
CASSTDRVNTGELFF
TGTGCCAGCAGCACCGACAGGGTGAACACCGGGGAGCTGTTTTTT